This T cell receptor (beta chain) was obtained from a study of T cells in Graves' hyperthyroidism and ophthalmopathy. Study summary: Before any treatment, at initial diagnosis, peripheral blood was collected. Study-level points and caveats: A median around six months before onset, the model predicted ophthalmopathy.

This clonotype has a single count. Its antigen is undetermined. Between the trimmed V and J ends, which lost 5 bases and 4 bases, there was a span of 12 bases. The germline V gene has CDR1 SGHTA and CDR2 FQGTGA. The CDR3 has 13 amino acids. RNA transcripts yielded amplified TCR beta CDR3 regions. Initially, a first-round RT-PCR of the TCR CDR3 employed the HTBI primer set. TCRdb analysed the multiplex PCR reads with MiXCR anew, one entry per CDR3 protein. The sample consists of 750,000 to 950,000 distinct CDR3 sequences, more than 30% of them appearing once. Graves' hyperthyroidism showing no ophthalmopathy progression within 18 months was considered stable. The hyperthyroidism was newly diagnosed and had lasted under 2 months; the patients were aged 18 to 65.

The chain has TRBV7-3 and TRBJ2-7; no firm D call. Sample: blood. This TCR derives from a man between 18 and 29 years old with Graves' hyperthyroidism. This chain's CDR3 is CASSQDSWYEQYF. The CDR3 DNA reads TGTGCCAGCAGCCAAGATAGTTGGTACGAGCAGTACTTC.